What follows are 20 T cell receptor beta chains derived from one specimen sequenced in a study of cytomegalovirus exposure and HLA in healthy donors. PCR was performed using 60 Vbeta and 13 Jbeta primers. Profiled with immunoSEQ multiplex PCR; TCRdb holds only in-frame clones, not every one. The sample contains some 180,000 clones, approximately 12% of which appear only once. The specimen was PBMCs. The receptors were sampled from a man in his forties or fifties in good health and CMV-seropositive.

This clone was seen a few times. The chain employs TRBV28 and TRBJ2-2; D may be TRBD2 (6 bases). Trimming cost V 4 bases and J 5 bases, with 11 bases left between them. Germline V gene lookup returns CDR1 MDHEN and CDR2 SYDVKM. CDR3 length: 14 amino acids. The CDR3 DNA follows: TGTGCCAGCAGTTCGGGACTCCCTACCGGGGAGCTGTTTTTT. This codes for CASSSGLPTGELFF.

This clone was counted between two and nine times. V and J are TRBV25-1 and TRBJ1-6; 8 bases align to TRBD1. This CDR3 is built from 13 residues. Per germline, CDR1 MGHDK and CDR2 SYGVNS. J gave up 7 bases and V 8 bases, and 4 bases lay outside the gene matches. CDR3 DNA: TGTGCCAGCGCAGGGGGCGGCAATTCACCCCTCCACTTT. Translated, it gives CASAGGGNSPLHF.

This clone was counted between two and nine times. The junction and the germline gene differ at one end; a read error may be behind it. The genes are TRBV7-2 and TRBJ2-3; 7 bases line up with TRBD2. Germline V gives CDR1 SGHTA, CDR2 FQGNSA. The CDR3 has 12 residues. As DNA, the CDR3 is TGTGCCAGCAGCCCTAGCCCGGGTCGGGGGGATTTT. It specifies CASSPSPGRGDF.

Only a few counts were recorded for this clone. J is TRBJ1-2 and V is TRBV28; D is ambiguous. The CDR3 consists of 12 residues. V lost 0 bases, J lost 8 bases, and 7 bases lay in between. The germline V gene has CDR1 MDHEN and CDR2 SYDVKM. This chain's CDR3 is CASSLWSEGYTF. DNA for the CDR3: TGTGCCAGCAGTTTATGGAGCGAAGGCTACACCTTC.

This clone appeared a few times. The rearrangement uses TRBV19 and TRBJ2-7; 7 bases fit TRBD1. CDR3 length equals 14 residues. Looked up from germline, CDR1 is LNHDA and CDR2 is SQIVND (reference sequence). V shed 3 bases and J 3 bases; nucleotides not matched to a gene: 5. The CDR3 coding sequence is TGTGCCAGTAGTATTGAGGGGGCCCACTACGAGCAGTACTTC. Residues: CASSIEGAHYEQYF.

Note on this clone: Since the CDR3 does not end with the conserved phenylalanine or tryptophan, this likely comes from a read error. The chain employs TRBV30 and TRBJ2-3, with D possibly TRBD1 on 5 matching bases. CDR3 length equals 12 residues. V dropped 7 bases and J dropped 3 bases, with 11 bases sitting between them. Germline V gene lookup returns CDR1 GTSNPN and CDR2 SVGIG (reference sequence). The CDR3 here is CAFRVGTDTQYV. For the CDR3, the DNA is TGTGCCTTCAGGGTTGGAACAGATACGCAGTATGTT.

This clone has more than one count but fewer than ten. As DNA, the CDR3 is TGTGCCAGCAGCTTAGTAGCTAGCGGGGCCATTTTCACCGGGGAGCTGTTTTTT. Residues: CASSLVASGAIFTGELFF. The chain joins TRBV7-2 to TRBJ2-2, with 9 bases matching TRBD2. V dropped 1 base and J dropped 4; count of bases not matched to a gene: 10. Germline loops: CDR1 SGHTA, CDR2 FQGNSA. The CDR3 contains 18 residues.

This chain joins TRBV6-5 and TRBJ2-1; possible D gene TRBD1, 6 bases. The germline gives CDR1 MNHEY, CDR2 SVGAGI. V lost 7 bases and J lost 6, with 13 bases in between. The CDR3 contains 13 residues. The CDR3 here is CASTERGFNEQFF. DNA for the CDR3: TGTGCCAGCACCGAAAGGGGGTTCAATGAGCAGTTCTTC.

This clone was picked up a small number of times. The chain is built from TRBV15 and TRBJ2-7; the D gene is possibly TRBD2 (5 bases). Germline V gene sequence: CDR1 LNHNV, CDR2 YYDKDF (reference sequence). The CDR3 is made up of 14 amino acids. V was trimmed by 5 bases and J by 0 bases, leaving 11 bases between them. The chain's CDR3 is CATSPAGVSYEQYV. The DNA of the CDR3 is TGTGCCACCAGCCCCGCCGGGGTCTCCTACGAGCAGTACGTC.

Here the CDR3 reads CASSPRQLMNTEAFF. The CDR3, as DNA: TGTGCCAGTAGTCCTAGACAGCTCATGAACACTGAAGCTTTCTTT. The chain uses TRBV19 and TRBJ1-1, with D maybe TRBD1 (5 bases). Germline-derived CDR1 and CDR2 are LNHDA and SQIVND (reference sequence). The V gene lost 5 bases and the J gene lost 0 bases, with 13 bases spanning the gap. CDR3 length: 15 amino acids.

This clone came up a few times. V and J are TRBV29-1 and TRBJ2-5, with 7 bases aligning to TRBD1. The germline V gene encodes CDR1 SQVTM and CDR2 ANQGSEA. The CDR3 spans 13 residues. J gave up 5 bases and V 6 bases, and 9 bases lay outside the gene matches. The CDR3 reads CSVARGRRETQYF. DNA for the CDR3: TGCAGCGTGGCAAGGGGGCGCCGGGAGACCCAGTACTTC.

DNA of the CDR3: TGCGCCAGCAGCCATGAGACAGATACGCAGTATTTT. Translating it yields CASSHETDTQYF. The genes are TRBV4-1 and TRBJ2-3; D gene ambiguous. CDR1 is MGHRA and CDR2 is YSYEKL in the germline V gene. V dropped 3 bases and J dropped 3 bases, with 4 bases sitting between them. The CDR3 extends over 12 amino acids.

The rearrangement uses TRBV29-1 and TRBJ2-7, with TRBD1 identical over 7 bases. CDR3 length equals 12 residues. Germline V lookup: CDR1 SQVTM, CDR2 ANQGSEA. Trimming took 7 bases from V and 3 from J; bases not matched to a gene: 6. The CDR3 spells CSAAAGGYEQYF. CDR3 in DNA: TGCAGCGCCGCAGCAGGGGGCTACGAGCAGTACTTC.

The V call is TRBV9, the J call TRBJ1-4, with 12 bases identical to TRBD1. CDR1 is SGDLS, CDR2 YYNGEE, per germline. The ends lost 4 bases at V and 7 bases at J; junction bases unmatched: 8. The CDR3 loop spans 16 amino acids. This CDR3 reads CASSPQGTGGSEKLFF. CDR3 in DNA: TGTGCCAGCAGCCCCCAAGGGACAGGGGGCAGTGAAAAACTGTTTTTT. Combining the CDR3 with reference TRBV9 and TRBJ1-4 gives the whole variable domain DSGVTQTPKHLITATGQRVTLRCSPRSGDLSVYWYQQSLDQGLQFLIQYYNGEERAKGNILERFSAQQFPDLHSELNLSSLELGDSALYFCASSPQGTGGSEKLFFGSGTQLSVL.

This clone was counted a few times. CDR3 in amino acids: CASSLVTGVGRTEAFF. In nucleotides, the CDR3 is TGTGCCAGCAGCTTAGTGACAGGGGTAGGTAGGACTGAAGCTTTCTTT. The rearrangement uses TRBV7-2 and TRBJ1-1; 8 bases match TRBD1. The ends lost 1 base at V and 5 bases at J; junction bases unmatched: 9. Looked up from germline, CDR1 is SGHTA and CDR2 is FQGNSA. The CDR3 consists of 16 residues.

This chain uses TRBV6-5 with TRBJ1-5, with D unresolved. In germline, CDR1 is MNHEY, CDR2 SVGAGI. V lost 8 bases to trimming and J lost 7 bases, with 21 bases between them. This CDR3 is 15 amino acids long. In DNA form, the CDR3 reads TGTGCCAGCGCCCCCGGAGCCCCAGAGGGACAGCCCCAGCATTTT. This gives the protein CASAPGAPEGQPQHF.

This chain joins TRBV7-8 and TRBJ1-1; 8 nucleotides match TRBD1. The germline CDR1 and CDR2 sequences are SGHVS and FQNEAQ. V lost 4 bases and J lost 8; bases outside the gene matches: 6. CDR3 length equals 13 residues. This chain's CDR3 is CASSSWTGTEAFF. The CDR3 region has the DNA TGTGCCAGCAGCTCATGGACAGGGACCGAAGCTTTCTTT.

This clone was counted only a few times. CDR3 amino acids: CASSQDPLAGLSGANVLTF. The CDR3 region has the DNA TGCGCCAGCAGCCAAGACCCTCTAGCGGGCCTCTCTGGGGCCAACGTCCTGACTTTC. V and J are TRBV4-1 and TRBJ2-6; TRBD2 matches at 8 bases. The trim removed 0 bases at V and 0 bases at J, leaving 7 bases unmatched. Germline V gene lookup returns CDR1 MGHRA and CDR2 YSYEKL. This CDR3 is built from 19 residues.

This clone was seen only a few times. The chain has TRBV7-2 and TRBJ1-5; tentatively, D is TRBD1 (6 bases). The V and J ends lost 3 bases and 5 bases respectively, with 14 bases between them. The CDR3 runs to 15 residues. Per germline, CDR1 SGHTA and CDR2 FQGNSA. CDR3 in DNA: TGTGCCAGCAGCTTTGTCGCCAGGGGAGATCAGCCCCAGCATTTT. This codes for CASSFVARGDQPQHF.

The chain has TRBV19 and TRBJ1-3; 8 nucleotides line up with TRBD1. The CDR3 consists of 15 residues. Germline trimming cut 4 bases from V and 4 bases from J; bases unmatched to any gene: 6. Germline V gene sequence: CDR1 LNHDA, CDR2 SQIVND (reference sequence). Written as DNA, the CDR3 is TGTGCCAGTAGTAAGCAGGGGGCTAAAGGAAACACCATATATTTT. It codes for CASSKQGAKGNTIYF.